A selection of T cell receptor beta chains follows, all from one sample in a study of cytomegalovirus exposure and HLA in healthy donors. Sequencing used immunoSEQ multiplex PCR; TCRdb keeps in-frame clones, though not all of them. The sample has about 55,000 clones, 75% to 95% seen once. The sample comprised PBMCs. The source is a man younger than 35 in good health and CMV-seronegative. The CDR3 runs from the conserved cysteine through the conserved F or W. The D gene is left open where the match is weak. A row's size may be missing; if present it is once, few, many or a size class.

clone_size: once
j_call: TRBJ1-2
d_call: NA
v_call: TRBV7-9
cdr3_nt: TGTGCCAGCAGCTTAGTAGTACAGGGAAACGGCTACACCTTC
cdr3_aa: CASSLVVQGNGYTF

clone_size: NA
j_call: TRBJ1-2
d_call: NA
v_call: TRBV6-6
cdr3_nt: TGTGCCAGCAGCGGCGCGGTACTAGGTGGCTACACCTTC
cdr3_aa: CASSGAVLGGYTF

clone_size: NA
j_call: TRBJ2-1
d_call: TRBD2
v_call: TRBV4-1
cdr3_nt: TGCGCCAGCAGCCAAAGCCTAGCGGGAGGAGACGGTGAGCAGTTCTTC
cdr3_aa: CASSQSLAGGDGEQFF

clone_size: once
j_call: TRBJ1-2
d_call: NA
v_call: TRBV10-2
cdr3_nt: TGCGCCAGCATGACAGACGCCTATGGCTACACCTTC
cdr3_aa: CASMTDAYGYTF

clone_size: NA
j_call: TRBJ2-7
d_call: TRBD1
v_call: TRBV29-1
cdr3_nt: TGCAACGGCAGTCAGGGACAGGGAAACGAGCAGTACTTC
cdr3_aa: CNGSQGQGNEQYF

clone_size: once
j_call: TRBJ1-2
d_call: NA
v_call: TRBV7-9
cdr3_nt: TGTGCCAGCAGCTTAGAGTCAGGGACTCGGTATGGCTACACCTTC
cdr3_aa: CASSLESGTRYGYTF

clone_size: once
j_call: TRBJ1-4
d_call: NA
v_call: TRBV6-1
cdr3_nt: TGTGCCAGCAGTGAAGTGGCAGCAACTAATGAAAAACTGTTTTTT
cdr3_aa: CASSEVAATNEKLFF

clone_size: NA
j_call: TRBJ2-2
d_call: TRBD1
v_call: TRBV6-4
cdr3_nt: TGTGCCAGCAGTGAATACAGGGGGAGGTGGACCGGGGAGCTGTTTTTT
cdr3_aa: CASSEYRGRWTGELFF

clone_size: NA
j_call: TRBJ1-4
d_call: NA
v_call: TRBV5-6
cdr3_nt: TGTGCCAGCAGCCCACTCAGGGATGAAAAACTGTTTTTT
cdr3_aa: CASSPLRDEKLFF

clone_size: NA
j_call: TRBJ2-7
d_call: NA
v_call: TRBV4-1
cdr3_nt: TGCGCCAGCAGCCAAGATATAGACAGGACTTCCCACGAGCAGTACTTC
cdr3_aa: CASSQDIDRTSHEQYF

clone_size: NA
j_call: TRBJ1-2
d_call: TRBD1
v_call: TRBV28
cdr3_nt: TGTGCCAGCGCGGAACTCGGACACAGGGGGCGGGTTGGCTACACCTTC
cdr3_aa: CASAELGHRGRVGYTF

clone_size: NA
j_call: TRBJ1-3
d_call: TRBD1
v_call: TRBV28
cdr3_nt: TGTGCCAGCAGTCCCTACAGGGGCTCTGGAAACACCATATATTTT
cdr3_aa: CASSPYRGSGNTIYF

clone_size: NA
j_call: TRBJ2-7
d_call: NA
v_call: TRBV10-2
cdr3_nt: TGCGCCAGCAGTTCTCTAGTCTCCTACGAGCAGTACTTC
cdr3_aa: CASSSLVSYEQYF

clone_size: NA
j_call: TRBJ2-1
d_call: TRBD2
v_call: TRBV27
cdr3_nt: TGTGCCAGCAGTCTAGCGGGAGGGGGGCAGTTCTTC
cdr3_aa: CASSLAGGGQFF

clone_size: few
j_call: TRBJ1-1
d_call: NA
v_call: TRBV6-5
cdr3_nt: TGTGCCGTCAAATACAGGGAGATGGCTGAAGCTTTCTTT
cdr3_aa: CAVKYREMAEAFF

clone_size: NA
j_call: TRBJ2-5
d_call: TRBD1
v_call: TRBV19
cdr3_nt: TGTGCCAGTAGTGCCTTGGACAGGGAGGTAGAGACCCAGTACTTC
cdr3_aa: CASSALDREVETQYF

clone_size: NA
j_call: TRBJ1-4
d_call: TRBD1
v_call: TRBV28
cdr3_nt: TGTGCCAGCAGTTCGCCACGGACAGGAGAAGGGGAAAAACTGTTTTTT
cdr3_aa: CASSSPRTGEGEKLFF

clone_size: NA
j_call: TRBJ2-3
d_call: NA
v_call: TRBV28
cdr3_nt: TGTGCCAGCAGTTCCCGGACAGTCCTGGAATCTAGCACAGATACGCAGTATTTT
cdr3_aa: CASSSRTVLESSTDTQYF

clone_size: NA
j_call: TRBJ2-7
d_call: NA
v_call: TRBV7-9
cdr3_nt: TGTGCCAGCAGCTTTTATGCAGAAAAAATCTACGAGCAGTACTTC
cdr3_aa: CASSFYAEKIYEQYF

clone_size: NA
j_call: TRBJ1-1
d_call: TRBD1
v_call: TRBV14
cdr3_nt: TGTGCCAGCAGCCTTGGGCCGGGACAGGGGGGCACTGAAGCTTTCTTT
cdr3_aa: CASSLGPGQGGTEAFF

clone_size: NA
j_call: TRBJ2-3
d_call: NA
v_call: TRBV6-5
cdr3_nt: TGTGCCAGCAGTTACTACAGACAAAACACAGATACGCAGTATTTT
cdr3_aa: CASSYYRQNTDTQYF

clone_size: NA
j_call: TRBJ2-2
d_call: TRBD2
v_call: TRBV5-4
cdr3_nt: TGTGCCAGCAGCTTGGGGGGACTAGCGGTCACCGGGGAGCTGTTTTTT
cdr3_aa: CASSLGGLAVTGELFF

clone_size: NA
j_call: TRBJ2-7
d_call: TRBD2
v_call: TRBV5-4
cdr3_nt: TGTGCCAGCAGCTTGGGACTAGCTACCTACGAGCAGTACTTC
cdr3_aa: CASSLGLATYEQYF

clone_size: NA
j_call: TRBJ2-7
d_call: NA
v_call: TRBV6-5
cdr3_nt: TGTGCCAGCAGTTCGAGGGCGGGTGGCAAGGTCTACGAGCAGTACTTC
cdr3_aa: CASSSRAGGKVYEQYF

clone_size: NA
j_call: TRBJ2-7
d_call: NA
v_call: TRBV28
cdr3_nt: TGTGCCAGCAGGGGGGCAGATAGCTCCTACGAGCAGTACTTC
cdr3_aa: CASRGADSSYEQYF

clone_size: NA
j_call: TRBJ1-5
d_call: TRBD1
v_call: TRBV27
cdr3_nt: TGTGCCAGCAGGGGACAGAACAATCAGCCCCAGCATTTT
cdr3_aa: CASRGQNNQPQHF

clone_size: once
j_call: TRBJ2-1
d_call: NA
v_call: TRBV25-1
cdr3_nt: TGTGCCAGCAACGGGGGTGTCTACAATGAGCAGTTCTTC
cdr3_aa: CASNGGVYNEQFF

clone_size: NA
j_call: TRBJ2-7
d_call: NA
v_call: TRBV28
cdr3_nt: TGTGCCAGCAGAGGGGCAGGGCGAACCTACGAGCAGTACTTC
cdr3_aa: CASRGAGRTYEQYF

clone_size: NA
j_call: TRBJ2-7
d_call: TRBD1
v_call: TRBV5-4
cdr3_nt: TGTGCCAGCAGCTTCACAGGGGGCCCATACGAGCAGTACTTC
cdr3_aa: CASSFTGGPYEQYF

clone_size: NA
j_call: TRBJ2-7
d_call: TRBD1
v_call: TRBV5-6
cdr3_nt: TGTGCCAGCAACTTCGGGACAGGGGCTTACGAGCAGTACTTC
cdr3_aa: CASNFGTGAYEQYF

clone_size: NA
j_call: TRBJ2-7
d_call: NA
v_call: TRBV6-5
cdr3_nt: TGTGCCAGCAGTTGGGGCAGTGGCGCCGAGCAGTACTTC
cdr3_aa: CASSWGSGAEQYF

clone_size: once
j_call: TRBJ1-4
d_call: NA
v_call: TRBV14
cdr3_nt: TGTGCCAGCAGCCAAGAGCGCGAAAAACTGTTTTTT
cdr3_aa: CASSQEREKLFF

clone_size: NA
j_call: TRBJ2-5
d_call: TRBD2
v_call: TRBV7-2
cdr3_nt: TGTGCCAGCAGCTTAGGCGGTCTAGCGGCTAAAGAGACCCAGTACTTC
cdr3_aa: CASSLGGLAAKETQYF

clone_size: NA
j_call: TRBJ2-7
d_call: TRBD2
v_call: TRBV27
cdr3_nt: TGTGCCAGCAGGGGGATACGGACTAGCGGGGACTTCTACGAGCAGTACTTC
cdr3_aa: CASRGIRTSGDFYEQYF

clone_size: NA
j_call: TRBJ1-2
d_call: NA
v_call: TRBV28
cdr3_nt: TGTGCCAGCAGTTTCATGATATCACGGTTTTATGGCTACACCTTC
cdr3_aa: CASSFMISRFYGYTF

clone_size: NA
j_call: TRBJ2-1
d_call: NA
v_call: TRBV9
cdr3_nt: TGTGCCAGCAGCGTAGCGGCGGGACGGGGCTACAATGAGCAGTTCTTC
cdr3_aa: CASSVAAGRGYNEQFF

clone_size: NA
j_call: TRBJ1-2
d_call: NA
v_call: TRBV10-3
cdr3_nt: TGTGCCATCAGTGAGCCAGGCTCCTATGGCTACACCTTC
cdr3_aa: CAISEPGSYGYTF

clone_size: NA
j_call: TRBJ2-7
d_call: TRBD1
v_call: TRBV15
cdr3_nt: TGTGCCACCAGCAGAGATCCCGGACAGGGGGCAAAAGAGCAGTACTTC
cdr3_aa: CATSRDPGQGAKEQYF

clone_size: NA
j_call: TRBJ1-1
d_call: NA
v_call: TRBV29-1
cdr3_nt: TGCAGCGTCAGCCGGCCCCCGGACATCCCCGCCACTGAAGCTTTCTTT
cdr3_aa: CSVSRPPDIPATEAFF

clone_size: NA
j_call: TRBJ2-3
d_call: TRBD1
v_call: TRBV2
cdr3_nt: TGTGCCAGCAGACGGACAGGGCGCACAGATACGCAGTATTTT
cdr3_aa: CASRRTGRTDTQYF

clone_size: NA
j_call: TRBJ2-2
d_call: TRBD2
v_call: TRBV11-2
cdr3_nt: TGTGCCAGCAGCTTAGACTTAGCGGGAGTAGTTACCGGGGAGCTGTTTTTT
cdr3_aa: CASSLDLAGVVTGELFF

clone_size: NA
j_call: TRBJ2-1
d_call: NA
v_call: TRBV28
cdr3_nt: TGTGCCAGCAGTCCCCCGGGTACAGGATACAATGAGCAGTTCTTC
cdr3_aa: CASSPPGTGYNEQFF

clone_size: once
j_call: TRBJ2-7
d_call: TRBD1
v_call: TRBV19
cdr3_nt: TGTGCCAGTAGCCTACACAGGGGAGCGTACGAGCAGTACTTC
cdr3_aa: CASSLHRGAYEQYF

clone_size: NA
j_call: TRBJ2-1
d_call: TRBD2
v_call: TRBV5-4
cdr3_nt: TGTGCCAGCAGCTTGGGCGGACTAGCGGGAGGGGGTGAGCAGTTCTTC
cdr3_aa: CASSLGGLAGGGEQFF

clone_size: NA
j_call: TRBJ2-3
d_call: TRBD2
v_call: TRBV5-1
cdr3_nt: TGCGCCAGCAGCCCGGGGACTAGCTCCTACACAGATACGCAGTATTTT
cdr3_aa: CASSPGTSSYTDTQYF

clone_size: NA
j_call: TRBJ2-2
d_call: TRBD1
v_call: TRBV18
cdr3_nt: TGTGCCAGCTCACCCAGGACAGGCGTCGTAGGTACCGGGGAGCTGTTTTTT
cdr3_aa: CASSPRTGVVGTGELFF

clone_size: NA
j_call: TRBJ2-3
d_call: NA
v_call: TRBV6-6
cdr3_nt: TGTGCCAGCAGTTACTCTGGGGGGACAGATACGCAGTATTTT
cdr3_aa: CASSYSGGTDTQYF

clone_size: NA
j_call: TRBJ2-3
d_call: TRBD2
v_call: TRBV7-9
cdr3_nt: TGTGCCAGCAGCTTGGGTAGCGGGAGAGGTACGCAGTATTTT
cdr3_aa: CASSLGSGRGTQYF

clone_size: NA
j_call: TRBJ2-1
d_call: TRBD2
v_call: TRBV27
cdr3_nt: TGTGCCAGCAGTTCCAGGTGGACTAGCGGGAGGCTCTCCTACAATGAGCAGTTCTTC
cdr3_aa: CASSSRWTSGRLSYNEQFF

clone_size: NA
j_call: TRBJ2-3
d_call: TRBD1
v_call: TRBV19
cdr3_nt: TGTGCCAGTAGGACGGGACAGGGCCGCGTGGATACGCAGTATTTT
cdr3_aa: CASRTGQGRVDTQYF

clone_size: NA
j_call: TRBJ1-4
d_call: TRBD1
v_call: TRBV29-1
cdr3_nt: TGCAGCGTTCCCGGGACAGACCACGAAAAACTGTTTTTT
cdr3_aa: CSVPGTDHEKLFF

clone_size: NA
j_call: TRBJ2-3
d_call: TRBD1
v_call: TRBV4-1
cdr3_nt: TGCGCCAGCAGCCACCACCGGGACAGGGCCGATACGCAGTATTTT
cdr3_aa: CASSHHRDRADTQYF

clone_size: NA
j_call: TRBJ2-1
d_call: TRBD2
v_call: TRBV13
cdr3_nt: TGTGCCAGTCAAGCGGGAGTTGGCAATGAGCAGTTCTTC
cdr3_aa: CASQAGVGNEQFF